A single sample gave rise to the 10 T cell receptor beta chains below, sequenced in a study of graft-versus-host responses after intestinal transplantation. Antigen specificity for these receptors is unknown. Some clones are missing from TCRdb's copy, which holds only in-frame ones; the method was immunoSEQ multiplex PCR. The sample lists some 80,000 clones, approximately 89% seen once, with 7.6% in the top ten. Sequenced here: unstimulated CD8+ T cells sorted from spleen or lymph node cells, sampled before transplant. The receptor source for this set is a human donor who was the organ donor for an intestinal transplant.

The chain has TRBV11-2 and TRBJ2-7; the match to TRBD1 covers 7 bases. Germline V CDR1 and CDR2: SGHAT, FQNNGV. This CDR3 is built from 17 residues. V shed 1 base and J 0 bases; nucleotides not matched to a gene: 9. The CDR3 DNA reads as TGTGCCAGCAGCTTAGTCAAGTGGGGGACAGCCTCCTACGAGCAGTACTTC. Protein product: CASSLVKWGTASYEQYF.

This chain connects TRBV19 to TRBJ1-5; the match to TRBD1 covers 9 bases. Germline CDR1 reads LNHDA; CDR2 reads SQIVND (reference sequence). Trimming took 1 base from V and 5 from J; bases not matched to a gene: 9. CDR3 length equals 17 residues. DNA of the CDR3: TGTGCCAGTAGTATAGGCTGGGACAGGGTTGGGCATCAGCCCCAGCATTTT. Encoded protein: CASSIGWDRVGHQPQHF.

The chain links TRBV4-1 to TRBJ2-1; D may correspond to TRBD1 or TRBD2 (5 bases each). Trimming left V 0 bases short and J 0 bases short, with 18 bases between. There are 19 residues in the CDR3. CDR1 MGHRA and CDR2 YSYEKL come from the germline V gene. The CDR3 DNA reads TGCGCCAGCAGCCAAGATCTGGGGACGGCCATGGGCTCCTACAATGAGCAGTTCTTC. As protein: CASSQDLGTAMGSYNEQFF.

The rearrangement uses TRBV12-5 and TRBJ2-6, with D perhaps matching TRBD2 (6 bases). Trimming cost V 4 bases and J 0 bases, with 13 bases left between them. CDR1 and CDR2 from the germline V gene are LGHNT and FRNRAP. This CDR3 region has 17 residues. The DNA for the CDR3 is TGTGCTAGTGGTTGGTTGACTAGTAGCTCTGGGGCCAACGTCCTGACTTTC. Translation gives CASGWLTSSSGANVLTF.

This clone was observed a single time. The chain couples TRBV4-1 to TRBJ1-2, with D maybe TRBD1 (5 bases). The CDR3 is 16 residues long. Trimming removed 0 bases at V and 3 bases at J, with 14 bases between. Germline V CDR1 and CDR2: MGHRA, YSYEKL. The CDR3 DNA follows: TGCGCCAGCAGCCAAGAAGTTGGGGGACTCTACTATGGCTACACCTTC. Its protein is CASSQEVGGLYYGYTF.

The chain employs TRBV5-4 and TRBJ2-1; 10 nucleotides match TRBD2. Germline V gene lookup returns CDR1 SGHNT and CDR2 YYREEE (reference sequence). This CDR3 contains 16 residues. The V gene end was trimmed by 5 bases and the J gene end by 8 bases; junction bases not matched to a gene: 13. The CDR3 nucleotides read TGTGCCAGCAGTCAAACACCGGGACTAGCGACCCATGAGCAGTTCTTC. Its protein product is CASSQTPGLATHEQFF.

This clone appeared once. In DNA form, the CDR3 reads TGTGCCAGCAAAGTTTGGGACAGCGGGGACACCATATATTTT. Translation: CASKVWDSGDTIYF. The gene calls are TRBV6-5 and TRBJ1-3; 7 bases align to TRBD1. V lost 7 bases, J lost 8 bases, and 11 bases stayed unmatched. The CDR3 is 14 residues long. The germline V gene encodes CDR1 MNHEY and CDR2 SVGAGI.

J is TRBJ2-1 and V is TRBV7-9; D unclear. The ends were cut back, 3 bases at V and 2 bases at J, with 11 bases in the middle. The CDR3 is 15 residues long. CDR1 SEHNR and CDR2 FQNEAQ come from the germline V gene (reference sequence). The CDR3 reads CASSFRVTPYNEQFF. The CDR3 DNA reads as TGTGCCAGCAGCTTTCGAGTCACCCCCTACAATGAGCAGTTCTTC.

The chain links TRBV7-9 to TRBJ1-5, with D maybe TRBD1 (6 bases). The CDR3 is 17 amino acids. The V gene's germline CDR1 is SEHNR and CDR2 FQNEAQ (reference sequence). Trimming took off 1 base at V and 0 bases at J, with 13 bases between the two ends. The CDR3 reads CASSLELSGDSNQPQHF. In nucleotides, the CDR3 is TGTGCCAGCAGCTTAGAATTGTCAGGGGATAGCAATCAGCCCCAGCATTTT.

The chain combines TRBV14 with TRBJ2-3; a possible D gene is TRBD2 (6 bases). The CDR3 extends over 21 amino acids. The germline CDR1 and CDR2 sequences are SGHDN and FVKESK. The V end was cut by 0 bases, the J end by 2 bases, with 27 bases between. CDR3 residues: CASSQDRVYSRGFLFTDTQYF. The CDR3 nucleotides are TGTGCCAGCAGCCAAGATCGGGTGTACTCGCGGGGTTTCTTGTTCACAGATACGCAGTATTTT.